This entry lists 11 T cell receptor beta chains sequenced from one sample in a study of T cells after yellow fever vaccination. TCRdb reprocessed the 5' RACE reads with MiXCR, giving one entry per CDR3 protein. The sample records hundreds of thousands of distinct CDR3 sequences, approximately 13% being singletons. The source was PBMCs, collected on the day of the yellow fever booster vaccination. The receptor source for this set is a man aged 30-40 years who received the YFV17D yellow fever vaccine.

This clonotype was observed many times. At one boundary the junction diverges from the germline segment, which might be a read error. The V call is TRBV7-3, the J call TRBJ2-7, with 7 bases fitting TRBD1. The CDR3 spans 15 residues. Germline V gene data show CDR1 as SGHTA and CDR2 as FQGTGA. Here the CDR3 reads CASSVTGTDPYEQYF. The CDR3 bases are TGTGCCAGCAGCGTAACCGGGACAGACCCCTACGAGCAGTACTTC.

This clonotype was detected only a few times. The chain links TRBV19 to TRBJ1-2, with D possibly matching TRBD1 (5 bases). The CDR3 extends over 16 amino acids. Trimming took off 4 bases at V and 4 bases at J, with 19 bases between the two ends. Germline CDR1 LNHDA, CDR2 SQIVND (reference sequence). The CDR3 DNA reads TGTGCCAGTAGTAGCGCTGGGACCAAGCTCAGCTATGGCTACACCTTC. This encodes CASSSAGTKLSYGYTF.

This clonotype turned up a few times. The chain couples TRBV12-3 or TRBV12-4 to TRBJ2-7; 7 bases line up with TRBD2. This CDR3 is 15 amino acids long. J lost 2 bases, V lost 6 bases, and 10 bases had no gene match. The CDR3 protein is CASSSIAGHTYEQYF. The CDR3 DNA sequence: TGTGCCAGCAGCTCCATAGCGGGCCATACCTACGAGCAGTACTTC.

This clonotype was seen a handful of times. The rearrangement uses TRBV25-1 and TRBJ2-7; D gene uncertain. The CDR3 covers 13 residues. Trimming left V 4 bases short and J 1 base short, with 8 bases between. The germline V gene has CDR1 MGHDK and CDR2 SYGVNS. CDR3 DNA: TGTGCCAGCAGTGGTGAGGTATCCTACGAGCAGTACTTC. Its protein is CASSGEVSYEQYF.

This clonotype was seen a few times. V is TRBV5-1 and J is TRBJ1-4, with D maybe TRBD1 (6 bases). This CDR3 comprises 14 residues. Germline loops: CDR1 SGHRS, CDR2 YFSETQ. Trimming took off 2 bases at V and 8 bases at J, with 13 bases between the two ends. CDR3 sequence: CASSFGGPWEKLFF. The DNA of the CDR3 is TGCGCCAGCAGCTTTGGGGGGCCTTGGGAAAAACTGTTTTTT. Drawing the rest from reference TRBV5-1 and TRBJ1-4, the complete variable domain is KAGVTQTPRYLIKTRGQQVTLSCSPISGHRSVSWYQQTPGQGLQFLFEYFSETQRNKGNFPGRFSGRQFSNSRSEMNVSTLELGDSALYLCASSFGGPWEKLFFGSGTQLSVL.

This clonotype was seen only a few times. V usage is TRBV20-1 and J usage is TRBJ2-3, with 10 bases lining up with TRBD2. J lost 2 bases, V lost 0 bases, and 5 bases had no gene match. In germline, CDR1 is DFQATT, CDR2 SNEGSKA (reference sequence). The CDR3 runs 16 residues. DNA for the CDR3: TGCAGTGCTAGAGACCTACTAGCGGGAATCACAGATACGCAGTATTTT. Amino acid sequence: CSARDLLAGITDTQYF.

Ten or more counts support this clonotype. This chain links TRBV3-1 with TRBJ1-1; tentative D call: TRBD1 (5 bases). Per the germline V gene, CDR1 is LGHDT and CDR2 is YNNKEL (reference sequence). The V end lost 1 base, the J end lost 0 bases, and 6 bases lay between the germline ends. This CDR3 comprises 14 residues. The CDR3 loop is CASSQGGMNTEAFF. CDR3 bases: TGTGCCAGCAGCCAAGGGGGGATGAACACTGAAGCTTTCTTT.

V usage is TRBV20-1 and J usage is TRBJ1-2; the D is unclear. Looked up from germline, CDR1 is DFQATT and CDR2 is SNEGSKA (reference sequence). The CDR3 is 12 residues long. The CDR3 sequence: CTSPDLQHGYTF. The CDR3 nucleotides read TGCACTAGTCCTGACCTACAACATGGCTACACCTTC.

This clonotype was counted between two and nine times. The chain employs TRBV28 and TRBJ1-1, with 12 bases matching TRBD1. V dropped 6 bases and J dropped 5; count of bases not matched to a gene: 13. The CDR3 sequence is 17 residues long. CDR1 MDHEN and CDR2 SYDVKM come from the germline V gene. CDR3 DNA sequence: TGTGCCAGCAGCCCAACCCCGGGACAGGGGGCAGTGACTGAAGCTTTCTTT. It translates to CASSPTPGQGAVTEAFF.

V and J are TRBV27 and TRBJ2-1; D may be TRBD1 (6 bases). V shed 6 bases and J shed 3 bases, with 12 bases lying between them. This CDR3 has 14 amino acids. Germline V CDR1 and CDR2: MNHEY, SMNVEV (reference sequence). CDR3 sequence: CASSKGVGYNEQFF. The CDR3 nucleotides read TGTGCCAGCAGCAAGGGGGTGGGCTACAATGAGCAGTTCTTC.

This clonotype was seen at least ten times. The V gene is TRBV3-1, the J gene TRBJ2-7, with D hard to call. The CDR3 runs to 12 residues. Between the trimmed V and J ends, which lost 3 bases and 4 bases, there was a span of 7 bases. CDR1 is LGHDT and CDR2 is YNNKEL in the germline V gene (reference sequence). The CDR3 region is CASSHGIYEQYF. CDR3 in DNA: TGTGCCAGCAGCCACGGAATTTACGAGCAGTACTTC.